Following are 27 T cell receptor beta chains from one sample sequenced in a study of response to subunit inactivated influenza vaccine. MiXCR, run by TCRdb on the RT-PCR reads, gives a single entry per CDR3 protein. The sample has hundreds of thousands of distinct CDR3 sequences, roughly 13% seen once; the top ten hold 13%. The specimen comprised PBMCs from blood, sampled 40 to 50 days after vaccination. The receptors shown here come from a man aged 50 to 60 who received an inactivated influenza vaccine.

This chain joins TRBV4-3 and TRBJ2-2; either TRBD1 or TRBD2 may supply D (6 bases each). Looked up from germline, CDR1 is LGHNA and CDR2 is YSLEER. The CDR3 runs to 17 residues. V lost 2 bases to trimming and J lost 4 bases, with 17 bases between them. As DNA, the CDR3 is TGCGCCAGCAGCCAACAAAACAGGGCGCGGGGCACCGGGGAGCTGTTTTTT. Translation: CASSQQNRARGTGELFF.

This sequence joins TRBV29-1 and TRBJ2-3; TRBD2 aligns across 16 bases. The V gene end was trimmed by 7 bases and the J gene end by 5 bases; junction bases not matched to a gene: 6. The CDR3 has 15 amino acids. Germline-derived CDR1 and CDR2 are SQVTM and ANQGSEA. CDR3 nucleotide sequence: TGCAGCGAGGGACTAGCGGGAGGGCGTGGAGATACGCAGTATTTT. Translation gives CSEGLAGGRGDTQYF.

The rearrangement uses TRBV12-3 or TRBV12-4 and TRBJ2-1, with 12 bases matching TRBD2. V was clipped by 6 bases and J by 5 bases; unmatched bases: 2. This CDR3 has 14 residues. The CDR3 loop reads CASRLAGGDNEQFF. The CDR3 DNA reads TGTGCCAGCAGGCTAGCGGGGGGGGACAATGAGCAGTTCTTC.

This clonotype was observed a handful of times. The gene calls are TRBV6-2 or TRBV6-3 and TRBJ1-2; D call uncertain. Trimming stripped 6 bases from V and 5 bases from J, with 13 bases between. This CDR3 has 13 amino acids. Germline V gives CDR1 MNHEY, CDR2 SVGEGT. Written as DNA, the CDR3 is TGTGCCAGCAGAACTTTGGACGGATATGGCTACACCTTC. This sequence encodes CASRTLDGYGYTF.

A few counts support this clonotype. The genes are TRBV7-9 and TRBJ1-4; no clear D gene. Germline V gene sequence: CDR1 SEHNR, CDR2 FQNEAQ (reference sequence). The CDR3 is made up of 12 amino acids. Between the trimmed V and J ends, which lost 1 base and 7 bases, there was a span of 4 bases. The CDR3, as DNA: TGTGCCAGCAGCTTAGAGCTTGAAAAACTGTTTTTT. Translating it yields CASSLELEKLFF.

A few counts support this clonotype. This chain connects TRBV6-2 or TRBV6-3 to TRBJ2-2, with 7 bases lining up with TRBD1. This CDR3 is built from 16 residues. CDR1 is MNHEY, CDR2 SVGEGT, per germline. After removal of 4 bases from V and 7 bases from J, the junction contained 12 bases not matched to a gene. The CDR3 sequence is CASSSSSTGQNGELFF. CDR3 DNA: TGTGCCAGCAGTTCCTCGTCGACAGGGCAAAACGGGGAGCTGTTTTTT.

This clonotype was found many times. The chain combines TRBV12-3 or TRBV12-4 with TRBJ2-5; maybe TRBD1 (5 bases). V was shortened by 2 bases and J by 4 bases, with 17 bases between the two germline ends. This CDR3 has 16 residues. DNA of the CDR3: TGTGCCAGCAGTTTAAACAGGCGGCAAAACGGAGAGACCCAGTACTTC. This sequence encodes CASSLNRRQNGETQYF.

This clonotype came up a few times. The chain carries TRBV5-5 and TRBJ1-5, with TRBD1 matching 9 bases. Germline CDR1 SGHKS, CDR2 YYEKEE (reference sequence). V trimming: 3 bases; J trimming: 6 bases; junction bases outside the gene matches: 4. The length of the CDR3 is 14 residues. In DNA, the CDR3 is TGTGCCAGCAGCTCGCACAGGGGGCCTCAGCCCCAGCATTTT. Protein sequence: CASSSHRGPQPQHF. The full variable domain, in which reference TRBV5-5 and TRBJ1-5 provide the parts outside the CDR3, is DAGVTQSPTHLIKTRGQQVTLRCSPISGHKSVSWYQQVLGQGPQFIFQYYEKEERGRGNFPDRFSARQFPNYSSELNVNALLLGDSALYLCASSSHRGPQPQHFGDGTRLSIL.

In DNA form, the CDR3 reads TGTGCCAGCAGCTTAATGAAGGGACAGGCAAAGGGTGCCAAAAACATTCAGTACTTC. It codes for CASSLMKGQAKGAKNIQYF. The rearrangement joins TRBV11-2 to TRBJ2-4; 8 bases agree with TRBD1. With V trimmed by 2 bases and J by 1 base, 13 bases remained unmatched. This CDR3 has 19 amino acids. Germline-derived CDR1 and CDR2 are SGHAT and FQNNGV. Together with reference TRBV11-2 and TRBJ2-4, the CDR3 gives the full variable domain: EAGVAQSPRYKIIEKRQSVAFWCNPISGHATLYWYQQILGQGPKLLIQFQNNGVVDDSQLPKDRFSAERLKGVDSTLKIQPAKLEDSAVYLCASSLMKGQAKGAKNIQYFGAGTRLSVL.

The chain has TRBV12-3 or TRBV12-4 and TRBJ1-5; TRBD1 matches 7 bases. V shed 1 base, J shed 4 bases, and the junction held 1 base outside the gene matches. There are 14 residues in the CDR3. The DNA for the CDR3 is TGTGCCAGCAGTTTAGGGGACAGAAATCAGCCCCAGCATTTT. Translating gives CASSLGDRNQPQHF.

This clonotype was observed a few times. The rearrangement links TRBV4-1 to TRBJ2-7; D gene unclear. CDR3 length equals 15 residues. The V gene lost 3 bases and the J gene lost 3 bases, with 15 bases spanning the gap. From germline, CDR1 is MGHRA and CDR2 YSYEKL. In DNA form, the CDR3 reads TGCGCCAGCAGCCATCGCGGACCGTCGGACTACGAGCAGTACTTC. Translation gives CASSHRGPSDYEQYF.

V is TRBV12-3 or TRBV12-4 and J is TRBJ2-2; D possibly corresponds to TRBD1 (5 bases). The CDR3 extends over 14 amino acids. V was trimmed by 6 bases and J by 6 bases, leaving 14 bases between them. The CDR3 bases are TGTGCCAGCAGACCCTTAGGGGTGGCCGGGGAGCTGTTTTTT. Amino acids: CASRPLGVAGELFF.

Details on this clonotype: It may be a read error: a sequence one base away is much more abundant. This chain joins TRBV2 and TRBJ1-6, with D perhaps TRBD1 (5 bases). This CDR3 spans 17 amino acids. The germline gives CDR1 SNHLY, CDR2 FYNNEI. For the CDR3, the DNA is TGTACCAGCAGTTTGCTTCCCTCGGGACGGTCTAATTCACCCCTCCACTTT. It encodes CTSSLLPSGRSNSPLHF. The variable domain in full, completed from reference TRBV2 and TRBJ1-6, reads EPEVTQTPSHQVTQMGQEVILRCVPISNHLYFYWYRQILGQKVEFLVSFYNNEISEKSEIFDDQFSVERPDGSNFTLKIRSTKLEDSAMYFCTSSLLPSGRSNSPLHFGNGTRLTVT.

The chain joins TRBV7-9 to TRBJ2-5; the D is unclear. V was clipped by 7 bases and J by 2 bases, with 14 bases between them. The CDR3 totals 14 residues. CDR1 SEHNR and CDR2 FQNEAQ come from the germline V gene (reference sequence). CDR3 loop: CASIRSGVQETQYF. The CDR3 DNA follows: TGTGCCAGCATCCGTTCGGGCGTACAAGAGACCCAGTACTTC.

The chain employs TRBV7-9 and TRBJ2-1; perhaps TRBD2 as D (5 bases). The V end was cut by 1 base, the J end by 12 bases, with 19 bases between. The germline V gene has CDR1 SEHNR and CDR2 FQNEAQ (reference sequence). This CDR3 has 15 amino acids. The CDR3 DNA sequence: TGTGCCAGCAGCTTAGTTGAGGGCCCCGATCGGAGGCAGTTCTTC. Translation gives CASSLVEGPDRRQFF.

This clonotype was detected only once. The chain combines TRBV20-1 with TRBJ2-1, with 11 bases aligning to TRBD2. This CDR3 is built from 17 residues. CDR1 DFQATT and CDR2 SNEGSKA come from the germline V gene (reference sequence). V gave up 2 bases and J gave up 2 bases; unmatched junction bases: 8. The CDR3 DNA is TGCAGTGCTAGACTAGCGGGGGGCCAGGGCGCCTACAATGAGCAGTTCTTC. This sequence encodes CSARLAGGQGAYNEQFF.

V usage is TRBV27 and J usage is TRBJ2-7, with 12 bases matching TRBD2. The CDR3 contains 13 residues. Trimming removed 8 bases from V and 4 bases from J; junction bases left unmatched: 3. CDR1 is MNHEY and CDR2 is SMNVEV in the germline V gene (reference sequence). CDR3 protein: CASRTSGNYEQYF. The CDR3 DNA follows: TGTGCCAGCCGGACTAGCGGGAATTACGAGCAGTACTTC.

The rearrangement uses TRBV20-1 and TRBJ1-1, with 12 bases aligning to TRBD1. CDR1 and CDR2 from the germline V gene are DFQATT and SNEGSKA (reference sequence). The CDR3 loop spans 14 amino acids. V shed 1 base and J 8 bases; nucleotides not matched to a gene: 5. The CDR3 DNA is TGCAGTGCTAGAGGGGGACAGGGGGCGCAGGAAGCTTTCTTT. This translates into CSARGGQGAQEAFF.

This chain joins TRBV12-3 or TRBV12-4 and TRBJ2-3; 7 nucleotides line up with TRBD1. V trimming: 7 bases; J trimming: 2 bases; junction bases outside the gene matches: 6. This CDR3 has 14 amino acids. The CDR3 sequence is CASTRTGHTDTQYF. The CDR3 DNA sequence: TGTGCCAGCACCCGGACAGGCCACACAGATACGCAGTATTTT.

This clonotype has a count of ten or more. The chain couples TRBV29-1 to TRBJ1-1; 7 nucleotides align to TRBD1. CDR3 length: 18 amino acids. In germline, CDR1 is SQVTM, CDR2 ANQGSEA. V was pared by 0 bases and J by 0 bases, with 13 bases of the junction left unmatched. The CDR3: CSVEDRGTARFMNTEAFF. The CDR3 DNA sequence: TGCAGCGTTGAAGATCGTGGGACAGCTCGCTTCATGAACACTGAAGCTTTCTTT.

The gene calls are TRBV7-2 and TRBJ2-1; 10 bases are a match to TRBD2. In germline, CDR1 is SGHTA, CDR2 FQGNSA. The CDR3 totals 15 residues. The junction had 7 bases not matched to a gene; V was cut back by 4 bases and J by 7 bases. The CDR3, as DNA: TGTGCCAGCAGCTCTAGCGGGAGAAGTAATAATGAGCAGTTCTTC. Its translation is CASSSSGRSNNEQFF.

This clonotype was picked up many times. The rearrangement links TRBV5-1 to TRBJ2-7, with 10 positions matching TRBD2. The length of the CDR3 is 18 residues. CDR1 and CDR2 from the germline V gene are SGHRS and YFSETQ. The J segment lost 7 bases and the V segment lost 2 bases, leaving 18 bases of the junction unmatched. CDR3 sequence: CASSFRAGGLAGTNEQYF. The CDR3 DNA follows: TGCGCCAGCAGCTTCCGAGCGGGGGGGCTAGCGGGAACAAATGAGCAGTACTTC.

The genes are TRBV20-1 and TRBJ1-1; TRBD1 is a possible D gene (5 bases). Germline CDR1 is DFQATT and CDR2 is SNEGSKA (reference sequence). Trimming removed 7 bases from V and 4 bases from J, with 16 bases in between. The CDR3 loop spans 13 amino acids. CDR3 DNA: TGCAGTGGGCCAACGGGGGGAGGCACTGAAGCTTTCTTT. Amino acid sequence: CSGPTGGGTEAFF.

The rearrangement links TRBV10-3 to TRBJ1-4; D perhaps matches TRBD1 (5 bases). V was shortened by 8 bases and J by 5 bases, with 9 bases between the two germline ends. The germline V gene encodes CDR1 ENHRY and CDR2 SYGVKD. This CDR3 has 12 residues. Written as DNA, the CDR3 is TGTGCCATCGGTGCAGGGAATGAAAAACTGTTTTTT. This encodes CAIGAGNEKLFF.

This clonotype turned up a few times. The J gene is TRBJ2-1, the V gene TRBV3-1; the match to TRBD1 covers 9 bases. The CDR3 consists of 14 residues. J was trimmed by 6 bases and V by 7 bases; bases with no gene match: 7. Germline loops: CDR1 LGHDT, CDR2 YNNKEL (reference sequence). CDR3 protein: CASKEDRGGNEQFF. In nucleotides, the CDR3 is TGTGCCAGCAAGGAGGACAGGGGTGGCAATGAGCAGTTCTTC.

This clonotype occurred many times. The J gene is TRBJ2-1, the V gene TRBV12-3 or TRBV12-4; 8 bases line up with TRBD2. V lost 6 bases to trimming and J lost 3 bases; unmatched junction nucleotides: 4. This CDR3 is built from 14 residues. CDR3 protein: CASRVRGGYNEQFF. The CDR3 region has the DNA TGTGCCAGCAGAGTACGGGGGGGCTACAATGAGCAGTTCTTC.

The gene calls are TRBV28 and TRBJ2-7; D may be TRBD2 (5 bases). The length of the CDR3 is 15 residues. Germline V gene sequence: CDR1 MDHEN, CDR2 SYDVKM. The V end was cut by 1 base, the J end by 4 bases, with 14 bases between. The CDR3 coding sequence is TGTGCCAGCAGTTTATATCCTGGGTCGGGGTACGAGCAGTACTTC. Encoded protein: CASSLYPGSGYEQYF.